Listed below are T cell receptor beta chains from one sample, sequenced in a study of blood T cells in healthy people across ages. One entry per CDR3 protein, called by TCRdb with MiXCR from the 5' RACE reads. Of roughly 1.6 million distinct CDR3 sequences listed, around 36% are singletons. Sequenced sample: blood. The source of these receptors is a woman in her 30s in good health. Each CDR3 is given with its conserved first and last residue. The size entry is marked missing in some rows and otherwise reads once, few, many or a size class.

v_call: TRBV20-1; clone_size: .; j_call: TRBJ1-5; cdr3_aa: CSARGSGANQPQHF
v_call: TRBV7-8; clone_size: .; j_call: TRBJ2-5; cdr3_aa: CASRVPGGVLPTVQETQYF
v_call: TRBV28; clone_size: .; j_call: TRBJ1-2; cdr3_aa: CASSLGDRGRDGYTF
v_call: TRBV12-5; clone_size: .; j_call: TRBJ1-2; cdr3_aa: CASGFGQPRDYGYTF
v_call: TRBV12-3/TRBV12-4; clone_size: few; j_call: TRBJ1-1; cdr3_aa: CASSLAEGVAFF
v_call: TRBV7-2; clone_size: once; j_call: TRBJ2-1; cdr3_aa: CASSLVWTSGYNEQFF
v_call: TRBV6-1; clone_size: .; j_call: TRBJ2-3; cdr3_aa: CASSEDRASGRITQYF
v_call: TRBV7-8; clone_size: .; j_call: TRBJ2-7; cdr3_aa: CASRKGSDFYEQYF
v_call: TRBV12-3/TRBV12-4; clone_size: few; j_call: TRBJ1-2; cdr3_aa: CASTPQGSGYGYTF
v_call: TRBV20-1; clone_size: .; j_call: TRBJ2-5; cdr3_aa: CSAPGQGGMQETQYF
v_call: TRBV4-1; clone_size: .; j_call: TRBJ2-7; cdr3_aa: CASSQDIYGGPSEQYF
v_call: TRBV20-1; clone_size: few; j_call: TRBJ2-1; cdr3_aa: CSARDNRNEQFF
v_call: TRBV4-1; clone_size: many; j_call: TRBJ2-1; cdr3_aa: CASSLIAGRAIGNEQFF
v_call: TRBV5-1; clone_size: few; j_call: TRBJ2-2; cdr3_aa: CASSLVGTNTGELFF
v_call: TRBV4-1; clone_size: many; j_call: TRBJ2-1; cdr3_aa: CASTQSGGPPSSYNEQFF
v_call: TRBV20-1; clone_size: .; j_call: TRBJ2-4; cdr3_aa: CSARDGKVAKNIQYF
v_call: TRBV20-1; clone_size: .; j_call: TRBJ1-1; cdr3_aa: CSARDLTDLLNTEAFF
v_call: TRBV5-1; clone_size: .; j_call: .; cdr3_aa: CASSPLTSGGNEQYF
v_call: TRBV10-3; clone_size: .; j_call: TRBJ2-3; cdr3_aa: CARRPPSGVLDTQYF
v_call: TRBV10-2; clone_size: .; j_call: TRBJ1-1; cdr3_aa: CASTAIAKNTEAFF
v_call: TRBV7-9; clone_size: few; j_call: TRBJ2-5; cdr3_aa: CASSSRAPSGTQYF
v_call: TRBV5-1; clone_size: few; j_call: TRBJ2-7; cdr3_aa: CASSRTPDPYEQYF
v_call: TRBV7-9; clone_size: few; j_call: TRBJ2-6; cdr3_aa: CAVTAWVGSGANVLTF
v_call: TRBV11-2; clone_size: .; j_call: TRBJ1-2; cdr3_aa: CASSLEPSGNGYTF
v_call: TRBV29-1; clone_size: .; j_call: TRBJ2-1; cdr3_aa: CSAPRGSTRTNEQFF
v_call: TRBV10-3; clone_size: .; j_call: TRBJ1-1; cdr3_aa: CATERAGGKGKPEAFF
v_call: TRBV20-1; clone_size: many; j_call: TRBJ2-3; cdr3_aa: CSARTGTVTSTDTQYF
v_call: TRBV6-2/TRBV6-3; clone_size: few; j_call: TRBJ2-7; cdr3_aa: CASSYSGTSGYEQYF
v_call: TRBV7-2; clone_size: .; j_call: TRBJ2-5; cdr3_aa: CASSPRALAGGQETQYF
v_call: TRBV7-9; clone_size: .; j_call: TRBJ2-1; cdr3_aa: CASSLEGLVNEQFF
v_call: TRBV12-3/TRBV12-4; clone_size: .; j_call: TRBJ2-1; cdr3_aa: CASSPAGQGSREQFF
v_call: TRBV15; clone_size: few; j_call: TRBJ2-1; cdr3_aa: CATMEAGTYNEQFF
v_call: TRBV5-1; clone_size: .; j_call: TRBJ2-1; cdr3_aa: CASSLVSGAHNEQFF
v_call: TRBV25-1; clone_size: few; j_call: TRBJ2-7; cdr3_aa: CASSEVTRSYEQYF
v_call: TRBV6-5; clone_size: .; j_call: TRBJ2-1; cdr3_aa: CASSYWTGQDEQFF
v_call: TRBV11-2; clone_size: .; j_call: TRBJ2-3; cdr3_aa: CASSYETGPSGGTSTDTQYF
v_call: TRBV6-5; clone_size: few; j_call: TRBJ2-1; cdr3_aa: CASSYSRTSVPSSYNEQFF
v_call: TRBV5-1; clone_size: .; j_call: TRBJ2-2; cdr3_aa: CASSLADPHTGELFF
v_call: TRBV4-1; clone_size: many; j_call: TRBJ2-7; cdr3_aa: CASSQSQGLAGYEQYF
v_call: TRBV20-1; clone_size: .; j_call: TRBJ2-3; cdr3_aa: CSAPSGGRRTDTQYF
v_call: TRBV30; clone_size: once; j_call: TRBJ2-3; cdr3_aa: CAWSRTGSGTDTQYF
v_call: TRBV12-3/TRBV12-4; clone_size: many; j_call: TRBJ2-7; cdr3_aa: CASSLYSEQYF
v_call: TRBV27; clone_size: few; j_call: TRBJ2-7; cdr3_aa: CASSIRQAYRAEQYF
v_call: TRBV7-8; clone_size: few; j_call: TRBJ1-6; cdr3_aa: CASSTHSLANSPLHF
v_call: TRBV7-2; clone_size: .; j_call: TRBJ2-3; cdr3_aa: CAGSSGGRGALTDTQYF
v_call: TRBV29-1; clone_size: few; j_call: TRBJ2-7; cdr3_aa: CSVGAGREQYF
v_call: TRBV7-8; clone_size: .; j_call: TRBJ2-7; cdr3_aa: CASSLAPGLAAPYEQYF
v_call: TRBV29-1; clone_size: many; j_call: TRBJ2-3; cdr3_aa: CSVRTATRTGPQYF
v_call: TRBV30; clone_size: .; j_call: TRBJ2-5; cdr3_aa: CAWSSIDTQYF
v_call: TRBV20-1; clone_size: .; j_call: TRBJ2-1; cdr3_aa: CSATGLAGSNEQFF
v_call: TRBV27; clone_size: few; j_call: .; cdr3_aa: CASSLRGPVGEQYF
v_call: TRBV12-3/TRBV12-4; clone_size: .; j_call: .; cdr3_aa: CASRLGSMGETQYF
v_call: TRBV5-6; clone_size: .; j_call: TRBJ2-3; cdr3_aa: CASSLTGGIDTQYF
v_call: TRBV4-2; clone_size: few; j_call: TRBJ1-6; cdr3_aa: CASSQETGNNSPLHF
v_call: TRBV4-1; clone_size: few; j_call: TRBJ2-5; cdr3_aa: CASSQVPGRKEETQYF
v_call: TRBV11-2; clone_size: .; j_call: .; cdr3_aa: CASDVAYEQYF
v_call: TRBV7-9; clone_size: few; j_call: TRBJ2-7; cdr3_aa: CASSLGQQNSYEQYF
v_call: TRBV6-5; clone_size: .; j_call: TRBJ2-1; cdr3_aa: CASSFSGGPTGEQFF
v_call: TRBV27; clone_size: .; j_call: TRBJ2-6; cdr3_aa: CASSFETDWSGANVLTF
v_call: TRBV10-1; clone_size: .; j_call: TRBJ1-1; cdr3_aa: CASSVTLLAEAFF